The present T cell receptor beta chain was sequenced within a study of blood T cell repertoires in COVID-19. Method: immunoSEQ multiplex PCR; TCRdb's copy keeps in-frame clones and lacks some. This table holds about 260,000 clones, over 70% found once. There are a few counts of this clone. The CDR3 totals 14 residues. V gave up 8 bases and J gave up 8 bases; unmatched junction bases: 12. CDR1 and CDR2 from the germline V gene are GTSNPN and SVGIG (reference sequence). The source of this sequence is a woman in her 70s with COVID-19, enrolled during active disease. Sample: peripheral blood. The rearrangement uses TRBV30 and TRBJ2-2; 9 positions agree with TRBD1. The CDR3 loop reads CAAGDRDRAGELFF. CDR3 DNA sequence: TGTGCCGCCGGGGACCGGGACAGGGCTGGGGAGCTGTTTTTT.